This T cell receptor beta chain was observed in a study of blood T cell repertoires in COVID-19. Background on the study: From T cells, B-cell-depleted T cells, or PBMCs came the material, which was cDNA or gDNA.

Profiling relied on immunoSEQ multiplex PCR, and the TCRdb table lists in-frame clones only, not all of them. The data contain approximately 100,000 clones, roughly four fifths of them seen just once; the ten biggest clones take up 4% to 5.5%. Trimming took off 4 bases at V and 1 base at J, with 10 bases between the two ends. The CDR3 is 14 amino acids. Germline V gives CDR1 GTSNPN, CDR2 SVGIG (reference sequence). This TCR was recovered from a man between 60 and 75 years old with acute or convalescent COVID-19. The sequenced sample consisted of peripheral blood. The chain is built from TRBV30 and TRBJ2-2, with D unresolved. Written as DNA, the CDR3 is TGTGCCTGGAATTCCGACTGGAACACCGGGGAGCTGTTTTTT. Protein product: CAWNSDWNTGELFF.